A selection of T cell receptor beta chains follows, all from one sample in a study of cytomegalovirus exposure and HLA in healthy donors. Assay used: immunoSEQ multiplex PCR; TCRdb lists only in-frame clones, some missing. The table includes nearly 110,000 clones, approximately 82% detected once. Input material: PBMCs. These receptors all come from a man in his forties in good health and CMV-seronegative. Each CDR3 is given with its conserved first and last residue. D genes are given only for firm matches. Clone size is given for some rows only: seen once, a few or many times, or a class if the clone is expanded.

- | TRBJ1-2 | TRBV27 | - | CASRAGGGKGYTF | TGTGCCAGCAGGGCCGGGGGAGGCAAGGGCTACACCTTC
TRBD2 | TRBJ2-1 | TRBV6-1 | - | CASSGLAGYNEQFF | TGTGCCAGCAGCGGACTAGCGGGCTACAATGAGCAGTTCTTC
TRBD1 | TRBJ2-7 | TRBV7-8 | - | CASSLVVGAGGTYEQYF | TGTGCCAGCAGCTTAGTTGTGGGGGCAGGGGGAACCTACGAGCAGTACTTC
- | TRBJ2-3 | TRBV5-3 | - | CARSGTLGLGGTDTQYF | TGTGCCAGAAGCGGGACACTCGGACTGGGGGGCACAGATACGCAGTATTTT
- | TRBJ2-5 | TRBV18 | - | CASSRDRVGETQYF | TGTGCCAGCTCCCGAGACCGGGTTGGGGAGACCCAGTACTTC
TRBD1 | TRBJ1-4 | TRBV5-1 | once | CASSLAGRTGEEKLFF | TGCGCCAGCAGCTTGGCCGGCCGGACAGGAGAGGAAAAACTGTTTTTT
- | TRBJ1-4 | TRBV9 | few | CASSVGDGWSEKLFF | TGTGCCAGCAGCGTCGGCGACGGATGGAGTGAAAAACTGTTTTTT
TRBD1 | TRBJ2-3 | TRBV11-3 | - | CASSLGRQGTDTQYF | TGTGCCAGCAGCCTAGGAAGACAGGGGACAGATACGCAGTATTTT
- | TRBJ2-3 | TRBV7-3 | - | CASSLGNGVDTQYF | TGTGCCAGCAGCTTAGGGAACGGGGTAGATACGCAGTATTTT
TRBD1 | TRBJ1-2 | TRBV19 | - | CASSTTGEYGYTF | TGTGCCAGTAGTACGACAGGGGAATATGGCTACACCTTC
- | TRBJ1-2 | TRBV14 | few | CASSQDATGSYGYTF | TGTGCCAGCAGCCAAGACGCGACAGGATCCTATGGCTACACCTTC
TRBD1 | TRBJ1-2 | TRBV7-9 | - | CSSSLGQGTYGYTF | TGTTCCAGCAGCTTAGGACAGGGGACCTATGGCTACACCTTC
TRBD1 | TRBJ1-2 | TRBV27 | once | CATRSQGALDGYTF | TGTGCCACCCGAAGCCAGGGGGCGCTCGATGGCTACACCTTC
TRBD1 | TRBJ2-7 | TRBV18 | - | CASSPSYSQGANEQYF | TGTGCCAGCTCACCATCTTACAGCCAGGGGGCCAACGAGCAGTACTTC
TRBD2 | TRBJ2-1 | TRBV4-1 | - | CASNPSSRGGGNEQFF | TGCGCCAGCAACCCCAGTAGCCGGGGGGGCGGAAATGAGCAGTTCTTC
TRBD2 | TRBJ2-7 | TRBV27 | - | CASSLWGGDSYEQYF | TGTGCCAGCAGTTTATGGGGGGGGGACTCCTACGAGCAGTACTTC
- | TRBJ2-1 | TRBV5-6 | - | CASSLAGKPYNEQFF | TGTGCCAGCAGCTTGGCGGGGAAACCCTACAATGAGCAGTTCTTC
- | TRBJ2-5 | TRBV5-1 | - | CASSLLGAEAETQYF | TGCGCCAGCAGCTTGTTGGGGGCCGAGGCCGAGACCCAGTACTTC
TRBD1 | TRBJ2-1 | TRBV29-1 | - | CSARDRGGYNEQFF | TGCAGCGCCCGGGACAGGGGGGGGTACAATGAGCAGTTCTTC
- | TRBJ1-2 | TRBV21-1 | - | CASSKGSTDWPPF | TGTGCCAGCAGCAAAGGGTCGACAGATTGGCCCCCATTC
TRBD1 | TRBJ1-1 | TRBV5-4 | - | CASSLLRQGRGTEAFF | TGTGCCAGCAGCCTACTTCGACAGGGGCGAGGGACTGAAGCTTTCTTT
- | TRBJ2-1 | TRBV5-4 | - | CASSLGLYNEQFF | TGTGCCAGCAGCTTGGGACTCTACAATGAGCAGTTCTTC
TRBD1 | TRBJ1-1 | TRBV6-5 | few | CASSYGQGAEAFF | TGTGCCAGCAGTTACGGACAGGGAGCTGAAGCTTTCTTT
- | TRBJ2-3 | TRBV7-8 | - | CASSFSKYRDLGVTDTQYF | TGTGCCAGCAGCTTTAGTAAGTACCGGGACTTGGGGGTGACAGATACGCAGTATTTT